Listed here are 9 T cell receptor beta chains from one sample, sequenced in a study of blood T cell repertoires in COVID-19. The repertoire was sequenced with immunoSEQ multiplex PCR; TCRdb's copy has only in-frame clones and lacks some. In the table there are about 190,000 clones, roughly 84% of which are singletons. Input material: PBMCs or T cells enriched from blood (not recorded which). All receptors derive from a woman aged 30 to 39 who had been exposed to COVID-19.

The gene calls are TRBV15 and TRBJ2-7; 7 nucleotides agree with TRBD1. Trimming cost V 0 bases and J 5 bases; bases outside gene matches: 7. CDR1 is LNHNV, CDR2 YYDKDF, per germline (reference sequence). The CDR3 is 15 amino acids. The CDR3 here is CATSRETDRDDEQYF. The CDR3 nucleotides are TGTGCCACCAGCAGAGAAACAGACAGGGATGACGAGCAGTACTTC.

This clone was detected only once. This sequence joins TRBV7-9 and TRBJ2-1; D is possibly TRBD2 (6 bases). The V end lost 3 bases, the J end lost 10 bases, and 19 bases lay between the germline ends. CDR3 length: 15 residues. CDR1 SEHNR and CDR2 FQNEAQ come from the germline V gene (reference sequence). In nucleotides, the CDR3 is TGTGCCAGCAGCTTTTCCAAGACTAGTGTCGAAGAGCAGTTCTTC. Translating gives CASSFSKTSVEEQFF.

The genes are TRBV2 and TRBJ1-5; 7 positions match TRBD1. Germline V gene data show CDR1 as SNHLY and CDR2 as FYNNEI. V trimming: 4 bases; J trimming: 4 bases; junction bases outside the gene matches: 10. The CDR3 contains 16 residues. CDR3 loop: CASSVRRAGGNQPQHF. CDR3 nucleotides: TGTGCCAGCAGTGTAAGAAGGGCAGGGGGGAATCAGCCCCAGCATTTT. Looking up the rest from reference TRBV2 and TRBJ1-5 gives the full variable domain: EPEVTQTPSHQVTQMGQEVILRCVPISNHLYFYWYRQILGQKVEFLVSFYNNEISEKSEIFDDQFSVERPDGSNFTLKIRSTKLEDSAMYFCASSVRRAGGNQPQHFGDGTRLSIL.

This clone was counted a few times. The chain recombines TRBV6-1 with TRBJ1-5; D call uncertain. CDR3 size: 12 residues. Trimming shortened V by 3 bases and J by 5 bases, and 5 bases separated the two germline ends. Germline assignment: CDR1 MNHNS and CDR2 SASEGT. Written as DNA, the CDR3 is TGTGCCAGCAGTGATCTGTATCAGCCCCAGCATTTT. It translates to CASSDLYQPQHF.

The chain carries TRBV11-2 and TRBJ2-5, with 16 nucleotides matching TRBD2. Trimming at V came to 7 bases and at J to 5 bases, leaving 10 bases not matched to a gene. Germline V gene data show CDR1 as SGHAT and CDR2 as FQNNGV. The CDR3 runs 17 residues. CDR3 sequence reads: CASTPGLAGGGGETQYF. CDR3 nucleotides: TGTGCCAGCACCCCGGGACTAGCGGGGGGGGGCGGGGAGACCCAGTACTTC.

The J gene is TRBJ2-7, the V gene TRBV19; 8 nucleotides align to TRBD1. V trimming: 8 bases; J trimming: 6 bases; junction bases outside the gene matches: 9. Germline CDR1 LNHDA, CDR2 SQIVND (reference sequence). This CDR3 contains 13 residues. The CDR3 reads CASSFQGAAEQYF. The CDR3 DNA sequence: TGTGCCAGTTCTTTCCAGGGGGCGGCCGAGCAGTACTTC.

The chain joins TRBV29-1 to TRBJ1-2; 9 nucleotides line up with TRBD1. The CDR3 length is 13 residues. The V and J ends lost 5 bases and 4 bases, in that order; junction bases with no gene match: 5. CDR1 is SQVTM and CDR2 is ANQGSEA in the germline V gene. CDR3 in DNA: TGCAGCGTTCCTGAGGGACAGGGCTATGGCTACACCTTC. This codes for CSVPEGQGYGYTF.

The chain has TRBV15 and TRBJ2-3, with 9 bases matching TRBD2. The V gene end was trimmed by 8 bases and the J gene end by 3 bases; junction bases not matched to a gene: 15. The germline V gene has CDR1 LNHNV and CDR2 YYDKDF (reference sequence). CDR3 length: 17 residues. Written as DNA, the CDR3 is TGTGCCACCGTCTTCGCCCAGCGGGGGGTTGAAACAGATACGCAGTATTTT. Protein product: CATVFAQRGVETDTQYF.

The V call is TRBV2, the J call TRBJ1-1; D call uncertain. The CDR3 runs 12 residues. Deletions cut 8 bases from V and 10 bases from J, with 17 bases between. Germline-derived CDR1 and CDR2 are SNHLY and FYNNEI. The CDR3: CASGRSGYAAFF. The CDR3 DNA reads as TGTGCCAGCGGGAGGTCGGGGTATGCAGCTTTCTTT.